This T cell receptor beta chain originates from a study of cytomegalovirus exposure and HLA in healthy donors. This clone was observed a few times. Antigen specificity is unknown. Primers included in the PCR were 60 Vbeta and 13 Jbeta primers. TCRdb keeps only in-frame clones here, not all; method: immunoSEQ multiplex PCR. Here the sample spans over 55,000 clones, just under 85% being singletons. Broader study findings: The authors listed some 150 TCR beta chains as cytomegalovirus-associated. The authors later linked a missense DCLRE1C variant to TCR beta V- and J-gene trimming.

The TCR sequence derives from a man aged 35-49 years in good health and CMV-seronegative. The sample was PBMCs.

CDR3 in DNA: TGTGCCAGCAGCACAGGGGATTCCTATAATTCACCCCTCCACTTT. It specifies CASSTGDSYNSPLHF. V and J are TRBV2 and TRBJ1-6, with 7 positions matching TRBD1. This CDR3 has 15 amino acids. CDR1 and CDR2 (germline): SNHLY, FYNNEI. The V gene end was trimmed by 6 bases and the J gene end by 1 base; junction bases not matched to a gene: 3. Variable domain in full (rest from reference TRBV2 and TRBJ1-6): EPEVTQTPSHQVTQMGQEVILRCVPISNHLYFYWYRQILGQKVEFLVSFYNNEISEKSEIFDDQFSVERPDGSNFTLKIRSTKLEDSAMYFCASSTGDSYNSPLHFGNGTRLTVT.